This T cell receptor (beta chain) was retrieved from a study of shared clonotypes between healthy human individuals. Overall study results and limits: Sampling covered nothing but blood. Tissue TCR repertoires likely differ from those found in blood.

This table comes from immunoSEQ multiplex PCR, and its TCRdb copy is limited to in-frame clones, with some not included. The sample lists some 2,500,000 clones, approximately 90% occurring once. This clone was seen a handful of times. Antigen: not known. The CDR3 covers 15 residues. Looked up from germline, CDR1 is SGHNT and CDR2 is YYREEE (reference sequence). The V end was cut by 0 bases, the J end by 1 base, with 10 bases between. This clonotype was obtained from a man younger than 35 in good health. Some clones in this sample may be carry-over from other donors' samples. Sequencing used naive CD4+ T cells from PBMCs. Subset specified: CD45RA+ positively selected. This chain links TRBV5-4 with TRBJ1-1; weak D call: TRBD1 (6 bases). The CDR3 reads CASSLGQAQNTEAFF. Here the CDR3 DNA reads TGTGCCAGCAGCTTGGGACAGGCCCAGAACACTGAAGCTTTCTTT.